This T cell receptor beta chain is drawn from a study of vaccination and CD4 T cells after COVID-19. Study-level results: Researchers report that a median approximately 90% of reactive clones in convalescent patients surfaced only post-vaccination. Relatively small numbers of convalescent patients were studied, with no early post-infection timepoints included.

The treatment was: 10-day PBMC culture with coronavirus spike peptide pools or control peptides (ViraFEST assay). After expanding antigen-specific T cells with peptide pools, ViraFEST sequenced their TCRs. Half of the medium was exchanged for fresh IL-2 medium, first on day 3 and then on day 7. This clonotype appeared a few times. Its matching antigen is unknown. An Oncomine TCR Beta short-read assay was used to sequence the DNA from cultured CD4+ T cells. MiXCR, run by TCRdb on the PCR reads, gives a single entry per CDR3 protein. This sample has roughly 16,000 distinct CDR3 sequences; 52% occur once, and the top ten carry around 15%. The CDR3 has 15 residues. The germline V gene encodes CDR1 SGHDN and CDR2 FVKESK. Trimming cost V 5 bases and J 2 bases; bases outside gene matches: 4.

The sample consisted of CD4+ T cells from blood, cultured in vitro. The sequence was collected from a human donor who had recovered from COVID-19. The chain uses TRBV14 and TRBJ2-2; 8 positions match TRBD2. The CDR3 sequence: CASSGRGGNTGELFF. The CDR3 DNA follows: TGTGCCAGCAGCGGCCGGGGGGGCAACACCGGGGAGCTGTTTTTT.